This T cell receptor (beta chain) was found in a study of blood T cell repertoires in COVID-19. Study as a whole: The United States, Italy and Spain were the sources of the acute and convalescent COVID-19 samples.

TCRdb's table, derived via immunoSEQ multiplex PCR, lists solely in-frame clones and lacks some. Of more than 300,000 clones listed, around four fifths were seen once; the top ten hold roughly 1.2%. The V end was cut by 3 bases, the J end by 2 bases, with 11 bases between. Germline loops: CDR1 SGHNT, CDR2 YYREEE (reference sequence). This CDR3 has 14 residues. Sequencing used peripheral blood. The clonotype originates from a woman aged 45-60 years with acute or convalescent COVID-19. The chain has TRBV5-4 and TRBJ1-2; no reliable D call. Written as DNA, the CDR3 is TGTGCCAGCAGCTCTCTTACTGAGAACTATGGCTACACCTTC. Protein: CASSSLTENYGYTF.